The clone carrying this TCR beta chain has just a few counts. This CDR3 region has 16 residues. V shed 4 bases and J 0 bases; nucleotides not matched to a gene: 6. Per germline, CDR1 SGHTA and CDR2 FQGNSA. The data originate from a study of CD8 T cells in ankylosing spondylitis. A single record per CDR3 protein comes from TCRdb applying MiXCR to the 5' RACE reads. The table lists 230,000 or so distinct CDR3 sequences, 24% of them singletons, with 0.61% in the top ten. Sequencing input: blood, either unsorted or a sorted T cell fraction (not recorded which). This clonotype was obtained from a male donor with ankylosing spondylitis or in good health (not recorded which). J is TRBJ2-7 and V is TRBV7-2, with 10 bases aligning to TRBD2. The CDR3 sequence: CASSSLAGAYSYEQYF. DNA for the CDR3: TGTGCCAGCAGCTCCCTAGCGGGGGCCTACTCCTACGAGCAGTACTTC.